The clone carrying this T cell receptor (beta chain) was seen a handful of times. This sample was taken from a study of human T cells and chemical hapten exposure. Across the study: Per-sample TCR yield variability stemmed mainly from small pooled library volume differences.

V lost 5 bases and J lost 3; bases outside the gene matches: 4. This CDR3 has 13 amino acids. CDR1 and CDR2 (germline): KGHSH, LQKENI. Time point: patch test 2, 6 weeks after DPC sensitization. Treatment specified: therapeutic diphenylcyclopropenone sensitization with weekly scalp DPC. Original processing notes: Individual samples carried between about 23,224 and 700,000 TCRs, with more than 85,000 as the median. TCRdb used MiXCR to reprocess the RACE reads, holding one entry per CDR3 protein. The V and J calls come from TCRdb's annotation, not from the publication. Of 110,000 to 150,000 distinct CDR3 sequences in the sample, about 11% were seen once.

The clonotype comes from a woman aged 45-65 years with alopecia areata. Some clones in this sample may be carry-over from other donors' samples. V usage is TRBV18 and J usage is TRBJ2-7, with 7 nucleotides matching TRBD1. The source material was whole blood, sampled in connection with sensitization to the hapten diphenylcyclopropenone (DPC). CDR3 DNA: TGTGCCAGCTCATCCGCAGGGGGCTACGAGCAGTACTTC. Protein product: CASSSAGGYEQYF.